This TCR beta chain is from a study of T cell changes during pregnancy in multiple sclerosis. V lost 1 base to trimming and J lost 4 bases; unmatched junction nucleotides: 2. The germline V gene has CDR1 SGHNT and CDR2 YENEEA. CDR3 length equals 14 residues. Only in-frame clones appear in the TCRdb table, and some are missing; sequencing was by immunoSEQ multiplex PCR. The sample comprises approximately 70,000 clones, 80% to 95% of which are singletons, and around 1.6% rests with the top ten. The V gene is TRBV11-3, the J gene TRBJ2-3; 7 bases map to TRBD1. The source was peripheral blood, collected in the first trimester of pregnancy. This clonotype was sampled from a female donor in good health, enrolled as a control in a pregnancy study. For the CDR3, the DNA is TGTGCCAGCAGCTTAGGAGGGGGCCCAGATACGCAGTATTTT. It specifies CASSLGGGPDTQYF. Filled out from reference TRBV11-3 and TRBJ2-3, the complete variable domain reads EAGVVQSPRYKIIEKKQPVAFWCNPISGHNTLYWYLQNLGQGPELLIRYENEEAVDDSQLPKDRFSAERLKGVDSTLKIQPAELGDSAVYLCASSLGGGPDTQYFGPGTRLTVL.